The 27 T cell receptor beta chains below were found in one sample sequenced in a study of blood T cell repertoires in COVID-19. Generated by immunoSEQ multiplex PCR, the TCRdb table keeps only in-frame clones and is missing some. This sample has around 100,000 clones; over 80% occur once, and the top ten carry about 16%. Source material: peripheral blood. The origin of the receptors is a man over 45 with acute or convalescent COVID-19.

The chain employs TRBV4-2 and TRBJ2-1; 8 bases match TRBD2. The CDR3 totals 16 residues. The V gene's germline CDR1 is LGHNA and CDR2 YNFKEQ. V shed 2 bases, J shed 7 bases, and the junction held 10 bases outside the gene matches. CDR3 sequence: CASSQMTSEIQNEQFF. Here the CDR3 DNA reads TGTGCCAGCAGCCAAATGACTAGCGAAATACAAAATGAGCAGTTCTTC.

V and J are TRBV2 and TRBJ2-7; a possible D gene is TRBD1 (6 bases). This CDR3 has 12 amino acids. The germline CDR1 and CDR2 sequences are SNHLY and FYNNEI. V gave up 7 bases and J gave up 6 bases, with 13 bases separating them. The CDR3 protein is CASTRQGREQYF. The CDR3 nucleotides are TGTGCCAGCACTCGTCAGGGGCGCGAGCAGTACTTC.

For this clone: This same CDR3 is encoded by further DNA sequences in the sample. The chain has TRBV5-1 and TRBJ2-5; the D gene is possibly TRBD2 (5 bases). This CDR3 comprises 13 residues. Looked up from germline, CDR1 is SGHRS and CDR2 is YFSETQ. V gave up 0 bases and J gave up 5 bases, with 8 bases separating them. CDR3 amino acids: CASSLVPGETQYF. The CDR3 bases are TGCGCCAGCAGCTTGGTTCCGGGGGAGACCCAGTACTTC.

This clone showed up just a few times. V usage is TRBV6-5 and J usage is TRBJ2-7, with 13 bases aligning to TRBD2. The CDR3 is made up of 14 amino acids. The V and J ends lost 7 bases and 4 bases, in that order; junction bases with no gene match: 4. The V gene's germline CDR1 is MNHEY and CDR2 SVGAGI. The CDR3 DNA sequence: TGTGCCAGCACCAGGACTAGCGGGAGTTACGAGCAGTACTTC. Encoded protein: CASTRTSGSYEQYF.

The rearrangement links TRBV5-1 to TRBJ2-2; perhaps TRBD2 as D (6 bases). The CDR3 consists of 13 residues. The V end was cut by 9 bases, the J end by 7 bases, with 16 bases between. Germline V gene sequence: CDR1 SGHRS, CDR2 YFSETQ. The CDR3 nucleotides read TGCGCCACCGGACCGGGGGAATTCGGGGAGCTGTTTTTT. Translating it yields CATGPGEFGELFF.

This clone was counted a single time. This chain links TRBV3-1 (or the pseudogene TRBV3-2) with TRBJ1-1, with D unclear. Trimming stripped 2 bases from V and 7 bases from J, with 8 bases between. CDR1 and CDR2 from the germline V gene are LGHDT and YNNKEL (reference sequence). The CDR3 covers 12 residues. DNA of the CDR3: TGTGCCAGCAGCCAAAAATCAGGTGAAGCTTTCTTT. Amino acid sequence: CASSQKSGEAFF.

The chain carries TRBV27 and TRBJ2-1; 10 bases agree with TRBD2. The CDR3 has 15 residues. V lost 7 bases, J lost 5 bases, and 8 bases stayed unmatched. Germline lookup yields CDR1 MNHEY and CDR2 SMNVEV (reference sequence). The CDR3 DNA sequence: TGTGCCAGCACCCCCGGCCTAGCGGGGGACAATGAGCAGTTCTTC. Translation gives CASTPGLAGDNEQFF.

The CDR3 is CASSQEEGNEQFF. For the CDR3, the DNA is TGCGCCAGCAGCCAAGAGGAGGGAAATGAGCAGTTCTTC. The rearrangement uses TRBV4-1 and TRBJ2-1; a possible D gene is TRBD2 (6 bases). Germline V lookup: CDR1 MGHRA, CDR2 YSYEKL. The CDR3 contains 13 residues. V shed 0 bases and J shed 7 bases, with 7 bases lying between them.

This chain uses TRBV24-1 with TRBJ2-4, with D possibly being TRBD2 (6 bases). CDR1 is KGHDR, CDR2 SFDVKD, per germline. The CDR3 runs to 15 residues. V lost 4 bases and J 4 bases, leaving 13 bases between the germline ends. For the CDR3, the DNA is TGTGCCACCAGTGACACTGGGAGCGGGAAAAACATTCAGTACTTC. It encodes CATSDTGSGKNIQYF.

The chain has TRBV18 and TRBJ1-4; 7 nucleotides agree with TRBD1. CDR1 is KGHSH, CDR2 LQKENI, per germline. With 3 bases clipped from V and 8 bases from J, the junction kept 12 bases outside the gene matches. This CDR3 spans 16 amino acids. The chain's CDR3 is CASSPRGQGVGEKLFF. In DNA, the CDR3 is TGTGCCAGCTCACCCCGGGGGCAGGGGGTGGGGGAAAAACTGTTTTTT.

CDR3 loop: CASSKRTSGALYEQYF. The CDR3 region has the DNA TGTGCCAGCAGCAAAAGGACTAGCGGAGCTCTTTACGAGCAGTACTTC. The V call is TRBV11-3, the J call TRBJ2-7; the match to TRBD2 covers 10 bases. The ends lost 5 bases at V and 4 bases at J; junction bases unmatched: 11. Germline V gives CDR1 SGHNT, CDR2 YENEEA. This CDR3 comprises 16 residues. Variable domain in full (rest from reference TRBV11-3 and TRBJ2-7): EAGVVQSPRYKIIEKKQPVAFWCNPISGHNTLYWYLQNLGQGPELLIRYENEEAVDDSQLPKDRFSAERLKGVDSTLKIQPAELGDSAVYLCASSKRTSGALYEQYFGPGTRLTVT.

The chain carries TRBV28 and TRBJ1-2; D remains unclear. This CDR3 is built from 12 residues. Germline loops: CDR1 MDHEN, CDR2 SYDVKM. The V end lost 6 bases, the J end lost 8 bases, and 13 bases lay between the germline ends. CDR3 DNA: TGTGCCAGCAGGTCCGGGGAGGTCGGCTACACCTTC. This encodes CASRSGEVGYTF.

The chain joins TRBV10-1 to TRBJ1-2; D gene unclear. Between the trimmed V and J ends, which lost 3 bases and 5 bases, there was a span of 7 bases. In germline, CDR1 is WNHNN, CDR2 SYGVQD (reference sequence). The CDR3 has 12 residues. DNA for the CDR3: TGCGCCAGCAGTGATTCCAGTTATGGCTACACCTTC. It yields the protein CASSDSSYGYTF.

The chain carries TRBV6-6 and TRBJ1-5; the D is unclear. Trimming shortened V by 6 bases and J by 5 bases, and 14 bases separated the two germline ends. This CDR3 is 14 amino acids long. Looked up from germline, CDR1 is MNHNY and CDR2 is SVGAGI (reference sequence). The CDR3 sequence: CASSQAPPHQPQHF. DNA for the CDR3: TGTGCCAGCAGCCAGGCACCCCCCCATCAGCCCCAGCATTTT.

The chain links TRBV12-5 to TRBJ2-4; D is possibly TRBD1 (5 bases). Trimming removed 5 bases at V and 6 bases at J, with 14 bases between. The germline V gene encodes CDR1 LGHNT and CDR2 FRNRAP. There are 14 residues in the CDR3. CDR3 in DNA: TGTGCTAGTGGTCTTTCAGGGCTACCAAACATTCAGTACTTC. This translates into CASGLSGLPNIQYF.

The chain uses TRBV7-9 and TRBJ2-7; TRBD1 aligns across 10 bases. The CDR3 is 16 amino acids. The V gene end was trimmed by 0 bases and the J gene end by 0 bases; junction bases not matched to a gene: 2. Germline-derived CDR1 and CDR2 are SEHNR and FQNEAQ (reference sequence). CDR3 protein: CASSLAGQGTSYEQYF. The CDR3 DNA follows: TGTGCCAGCAGCTTAGCGGGACAGGGGACCTCCTACGAGCAGTACTTC.

The chain carries TRBV24-1 and TRBJ2-3; 8 positions agree with TRBD1. In germline, CDR1 is KGHDR, CDR2 SFDVKD. This CDR3 has 16 residues. Trimming at V came to 9 bases and at J to 0 bases, leaving 10 bases not matched to a gene. The CDR3 loop is CATATGTGKSTDTQYF. CDR3 sequence (DNA): TGTGCCACCGCTACTGGGACAGGTAAAAGCACAGATACGCAGTATTTT.

This sequence joins TRBV12-3 or TRBV12-4 and TRBJ2-7; D call uncertain. The CDR3 has 11 residues. With 5 bases removed from V and 6 bases from J, the gap between germline ends came to 8 bases. The CDR3 nucleotides are TGTGCCAGCAGTCGAGCCCTCGAGCAGTACTTC. Its protein is CASSRALEQYF.

The chain combines TRBV28 with TRBJ2-1; TRBD1 agrees at 10 bases. Germline CDR1 MDHEN, CDR2 SYDVKM. J lost 8 bases, V lost 1 base, and 8 bases had no gene match. The CDR3 covers 16 residues. CDR3 amino acids: CASSLSVGQGEDEQFF. Written as DNA, the CDR3 is TGTGCCAGCAGTTTATCGGTAGGACAGGGGGAGGATGAGCAGTTCTTC.

The V and J genes are TRBV19 and TRBJ1-1; D not resolved. V was clipped by 3 bases and J by 0 bases, with 5 bases between them. The CDR3 contains 13 residues. CDR1 is LNHDA, CDR2 SQIVND, per germline (reference sequence). Here the CDR3 DNA reads TGTGCCAGTAGTATTGCGATGAACACTGAAGCTTTCTTT. It specifies CASSIAMNTEAFF.

The V and J genes are TRBV5-1 and TRBJ2-5, with 7 bases identical to TRBD1. The CDR3 totals 14 residues. The V segment lost 6 bases and the J segment 0 bases; nucleotides outside the gene matches: 5. Germline-derived CDR1 and CDR2 are SGHRS and YFSETQ. This chain's CDR3 is CASKTGLYQETQYF. CDR3 nucleotides: TGCGCCAGCAAGACAGGGCTGTACCAAGAGACCCAGTACTTC.

This clone appeared once. This rearrangement joins TRBV24-1 to TRBJ2-1; 9 positions agree with TRBD2. The CDR3 sequence is 17 residues long. V dropped 4 bases and J dropped 4; count of bases not matched to a gene: 10. The V gene's germline CDR1 is KGHDR and CDR2 SFDVKD. CDR3 loop: CATSDRLWREGYNEQFF. The DNA of the CDR3 is TGTGCCACCAGTGACCGCCTTTGGCGGGAGGGTTACAATGAGCAGTTCTTC.

The J gene is TRBJ1-2, the V gene TRBV9; 9 bases fit TRBD1. Germline V gene lookup returns CDR1 SGDLS and CDR2 YYNGEE. V gave up 7 bases and J gave up 3 bases; unmatched junction bases: 10. The CDR3 loop spans 15 amino acids. The DNA for the CDR3 is TGTGCCAGCGAGGCGGGACAGGGTAGGGACTATGGCTACACCTTC. Translation: CASEAGQGRDYGYTF.

V and J are TRBV7-2 and TRBJ2-7; no clear D. From germline, CDR1 is SGHTA and CDR2 FQGNSA. The CDR3 spans 12 residues. Trimming took off 3 bases at V and 6 bases at J, with 9 bases between the two ends. The CDR3 loop reads CASSFSFGEQYF. The CDR3 DNA sequence: TGTGCCAGCAGCTTTAGCTTCGGCGAGCAGTACTTC.

V gene TRBV24-1 combines with J gene TRBJ2-3; D call uncertain. Trimming removed 2 bases at V and 7 bases at J, with 9 bases between. The CDR3 runs to 13 residues. Germline V lookup: CDR1 KGHDR, CDR2 SFDVKD. The CDR3: CATSDSARNTQYF. The CDR3 nucleotides read TGTGCCACCAGTGATTCAGCGAGAAATACGCAGTATTTT.

The chain employs TRBV12-3 or TRBV12-4 and TRBJ2-2; no definite D call. This CDR3 comprises 13 residues. Trimming shortened V by 1 base and J by 3 bases, and 3 bases separated the two germline ends. The CDR3 sequence: CASSLGDTGELFF. The CDR3, as DNA: TGTGCCAGCAGTTTAGGAGACACCGGGGAGCTGTTTTTT.

This clone was picked up one time. This rearrangement joins TRBV9 to TRBJ2-5, with 8 bases identical to TRBD2. The CDR3 runs to 15 residues. V trimming: 0 bases; J trimming: 3 bases; junction bases outside the gene matches: 4. Germline CDR1 and CDR2: SGDLS and YYNGEE. This CDR3 is CASSVVGRAEETQYF. CDR3 in DNA: TGTGCCAGCAGCGTAGTCGGGAGGGCTGAAGAGACCCAGTACTTC.